This TCR beta chain was retrieved from a study of blood T cell repertoires in COVID-19. Study-level background: There were acute and convalescent COVID-19 samples, and they came from the United States, Italy and Spain. PBMCs, B-cell-depleted T cells, or T cells were the source of the cDNA or gDNA that made up the material.

This CDR3 is built from 14 residues. Germline CDR1 and CDR2: SEHNR and FQNEAQ (reference sequence). Deletions cut 5 bases from V and 0 bases from J, with 11 bases between. Original processing methods: Reference gene primers were amplified, and this amplification served to estimate nucleated cell counts. Produced via immunoSEQ multiplex PCR; TCRdb's table is partial and in-frame only. The V and J calls and clone size are taken from that table; D and trimming were inferred from the DNA. The table has about 73,000 clones, around four fifths seen once; the top ten hold roughly 5.6%. Sequenced input: peripheral blood. This clonotype was obtained from a man in his fifties with active COVID-19. This rearrangement joins TRBV7-9 to TRBJ2-7; maybe TRBD1 (6 bases). Here the CDR3 DNA reads TGTGCCAGCAGCCAGAGGGGGAACTCCTACGAGCAGTACTTC. Its translation is CASSQRGNSYEQYF.